The sequence of this T cell receptor beta chain was determined in a study of monozygotic twins with inflammatory bowel disease. Study conclusions and caveats: T cell subtypes that differed could not be told apart. The study found lower TCRbeta diversity (inverse Simpson) in IBD patients than in healthy co-twins.

Germline V CDR1 and CDR2: LNHNV, YYDKDF (reference sequence). CDR3 length: 16 amino acids. On this clonotype: No antigen is known for it.

TCRdb re-called the 5' RACE reads and gives one entry per CDR3 protein, without DNA. The ten most abundant clones cover 2% to 3% of a sample with around 380,000 distinct CDR3 sequences. The sequencing sample was made of blood. The sequence derives from a human donor with ulcerative colitis or Crohn's disease, or a healthy co-twin of an affected twin (not recorded which). This chain joins TRBV15 and TRBJ2-1. The CDR3 loop is CATSYHQPNPSNEQFF. Looking up the rest from reference TRBV15 and TRBJ2-1 gives the full variable domain: DAMVIQNPRYQVTQFGKPVTLSCSQTLNHNVMYWYQQKSSQAPKLLFHYYDKDFNNEADTPDNFQSRRPNTSFCFLDIRSPGLGDTAMYLCATSYHQPNPSNEQFFGPGTRLTVL.